Listed here are 24 T cell receptor beta chains from one sample, sequenced in a study of chemoradiotherapy in HPV16-positive cancers. Produced via immunoSEQ multiplex PCR; TCRdb's table is partial and in-frame only. There are around 29,000 clones in the sample; roughly nine tenths occur only once, and 22% lies in the top ten. The source material was blood, sampled from a patient who underwent chemoradiotherapy. The receptor set was obtained from a human donor with HPV-associated anogenital cancer.

The V and J genes are TRBV4-3 and TRBJ1-5; D remains unclear. The germline V and J ends were trimmed by 0 bases and 3 bases, with 9 bases remaining between them. This CDR3 is built from 15 residues. Germline V gives CDR1 LGHNA, CDR2 YSLEER. Here the CDR3 DNA reads TGCGCCAGCAGCCAAGACCCGGGGAACAATCAGCCCCAGCATTTT. This sequence encodes CASSQDPGNNQPQHF.

The chain has TRBV2 and TRBJ1-5; D remains unclear. V lost 4 bases to trimming and J lost 4 bases, with 8 bases between them. Per germline, CDR1 SNHLY and CDR2 FYNNEI. This CDR3 spans 13 amino acids. The CDR3 coding sequence is TGTGCCAGCAGTGTAGGCAATAATCAGCCCCAGCATTTT. It is translated as CASSVGNNQPQHF.

V is TRBV11-2 and J is TRBJ1-4, with a possible D match to TRBD1 (5 bases). From germline, CDR1 is SGHAT and CDR2 FQNNGV. V was pared by 1 base and J by 8 bases, with 14 bases between. The CDR3 runs to 15 residues. The chain's CDR3 is CASSLGTVWGEKLFF. DNA for the CDR3: TGTGCCAGCAGCTTAGGGACGGTTTGGGGCGAAAAACTGTTTTTT.

The chain uses TRBV7-6 and TRBJ2-1; maybe TRBD1 (6 bases). This CDR3 has 13 amino acids. Germline CDR1 reads SGHVS; CDR2 reads FNYEAQ. The V and J ends lost 3 bases and 5 bases respectively, with 8 bases between them. The CDR3 sequence is CASSLGQDNEQFF. For the CDR3, the DNA is TGTGCCAGCAGCTTGGGACAAGACAATGAGCAGTTCTTC.

This sequence joins TRBV6-5 and TRBJ1-3; D ambiguous. V lost 0 bases, J lost 0 bases, and 9 bases lay in between. The CDR3 contains 16 residues. Germline V gene lookup returns CDR1 MNHEY and CDR2 SVGAGI. The CDR3 protein is CASSYSKASSGNTIYF. The CDR3 coding sequence is TGTGCCAGCAGTTACTCGAAGGCAAGCTCTGGAAACACCATATATTTT.

This clone was seen just once. The gene calls are TRBV5-6 and TRBJ2-1, with D hard to call. This CDR3 is built from 17 residues. Trimming cost V 0 bases and J 8 bases, with 21 bases left between them. Germline V lookup: CDR1 SGHDT, CDR2 YYEEEE. CDR3 protein: CASSLAVWLGFEDEQFF. CDR3 nucleotides: TGTGCCAGCAGCTTGGCCGTATGGCTTGGCTTCGAGGATGAGCAGTTCTTC.

The J gene is TRBJ1-3, the V gene TRBV7-9; maybe TRBD1 (5 bases). The CDR3 is made up of 17 amino acids. Germline V gene lookup returns CDR1 SEHNR and CDR2 FQNEAQ (reference sequence). Trimming pared 2 bases from V and 2 bases from J, leaving 16 bases between. This chain's CDR3 is CASSLRQGGLPGNTIYF. The CDR3 bases are TGTGCCAGCAGCTTACGGCAGGGTGGTTTGCCTGGAAACACCATATATTTT.

This chain uses TRBV7-3 with TRBJ1-1; D ambiguous. The CDR3 runs to 15 residues. V lost 5 bases to trimming and J lost 1 base, with 14 bases between them. Germline V gene data show CDR1 as SGHTA and CDR2 as FQGTGA. Here the CDR3 reads CASSPSPARNTEAFF. The CDR3 DNA follows: TGTGCCAGCAGCCCAAGTCCGGCGAGGAACACTGAAGCTTTCTTT.

V is TRBV9 and J is TRBJ2-3; the match to TRBD1 covers 8 bases. Germline V gene sequence: CDR1 SGDLS, CDR2 YYNGEE. V lost 4 bases and J lost 2; bases outside the gene matches: 6. This CDR3 is 15 amino acids long. CDR3 in amino acids: CASSPRQGTTDTQYF. In DNA, the CDR3 is TGTGCCAGCAGCCCCCGACAGGGGACCACAGATACGCAGTATTTT.

The rearrangement uses TRBV2 and TRBJ2-1, with 7 bases fitting TRBD2. Germline V gene sequence: CDR1 SNHLY, CDR2 FYNNEI. The V and J ends lost 5 bases and 1 base, in that order; junction bases with no gene match: 2. There are 14 residues in the CDR3. Here the CDR3 DNA reads TGTGCCAGCAGTAGGACTAGGTCCTACAATGAGCAGTTCTTC. Translation: CASSRTRSYNEQFF.

V and J are TRBV29-1 and TRBJ2-1, with D possibly matching TRBD1 (6 bases). V shed 0 bases and J shed 8 bases, with 20 bases lying between them. The CDR3 has 16 residues. CDR1 SQVTM and CDR2 ANQGSEA come from the germline V gene. This CDR3 reads CSVEDWGRAPSDEQFF. For the CDR3, the DNA is TGCAGCGTTGAAGATTGGGGGCGGGCCCCGTCTGATGAGCAGTTCTTC.

The chain combines TRBV19 with TRBJ2-5; 8 positions match TRBD1. V lost 8 bases and J lost 2; bases outside the gene matches: 4. There are 13 residues in the CDR3. CDR1 and CDR2 from the germline V gene are LNHDA and SQIVND (reference sequence). This CDR3 reads CASGTGIQETQYF. DNA of the CDR3: TGTGCCAGTGGGACAGGCATTCAAGAGACCCAGTACTTC.

The V gene is TRBV7-9, the J gene TRBJ2-3; the match to TRBD1 covers 12 bases. Germline V CDR1 and CDR2: SEHNR, FQNEAQ (reference sequence). The CDR3 is 16 residues long. The V gene end was trimmed by 3 bases and the J gene end by 2 bases; junction bases not matched to a gene: 3. The chain's CDR3 is CASSFGDRGPTDTQYF. The CDR3 nucleotides read TGTGCCAGCAGCTTTGGGGACAGGGGGCCCACAGATACGCAGTATTTT.

The table lists this clone with a count of one. The chain has TRBV2 and TRBJ2-1; possible D gene TRBD1, 5 bases. Germline loops: CDR1 SNHLY, CDR2 FYNNEI. With 1 base removed from V and 9 bases from J, the gap between germline ends came to 25 bases. The CDR3 has 18 amino acids. The CDR3 DNA sequence: TGTGCCAGCAGTGAAGGTGGGTGGGGCAGATCGGCAGGCAGTGAGCAGTTCTTC. It yields the protein CASSEGGWGRSAGSEQFF.

The genes are TRBV25-1 and TRBJ2-1; D gene uncertain. CDR3 size: 15 residues. The germline gives CDR1 MGHDK, CDR2 SYGVNS. With 8 bases removed from V and 5 bases from J, the gap between germline ends came to 19 bases. As DNA, the CDR3 is TGTGCCAGCTCATCCGGACGCCTGGACCACAATGAGCAGTTCTTC. It translates to CASSSGRLDHNEQFF.

The chain has TRBV5-6 and TRBJ2-3, with 7 bases identical to TRBD1. The trim removed 0 bases at V and 9 bases at J, leaving 4 bases unmatched. The CDR3 totals 13 residues. Germline V gene sequence: CDR1 SGHDT, CDR2 YYEEEE. The CDR3 DNA reads as TGTGCCAGCAGCTTGGCCGGGACAGCAACGCAGTATTTT. Translating it yields CASSLAGTATQYF.

The rearrangement joins TRBV6-5 to TRBJ1-2; the D gene is possibly TRBD1 (5 bases). Germline loops: CDR1 MNHEY, CDR2 SVGAGI. The CDR3 loop spans 12 amino acids. V was pared by 5 bases and J by 14 bases, with 18 bases between. CDR3 bases: TGTGCCAGCAGTCCGCCCCGGGGGGGGTCTACCTTC. Translating gives CASSPPRGGSTF.

The V call is TRBV7-9, the J call TRBJ2-5; a possible D gene is TRBD2 (5 bases). Germline V gene sequence: CDR1 SEHNR, CDR2 FQNEAQ (reference sequence). Trimming took off 5 bases at V and 7 bases at J, with 20 bases between the two ends. There are 15 residues in the CDR3. The DNA of the CDR3 is TGTGCCAGCAGCCAGAGAGGGCTCGTGGGTGGGACCCAGTACTTC. Protein product: CASSQRGLVGGTQYF.

This clone was recorded once. The genes are TRBV7-2 and TRBJ2-7; 10 nucleotides agree with TRBD1. Germline V gene sequence: CDR1 SGHTA, CDR2 FQGNSA. Losses at the gene ends were 8 bases for V and 4 bases for J; bases not matched to a gene: 11. This CDR3 region has 15 residues. CDR3 sequence reads: CASCLGTGVRYEQYF. CDR3 DNA: TGTGCCAGCTGTCTTGGGACAGGGGTTAGGTACGAGCAGTACTTC. Full variable domain (rest looked up from reference TRBV7-2 and TRBJ2-7): GAGVSQSPSNKVTEKGKDVELRCDPISGHTALYWYRQSLGQGLEFLIYFQGNSAPDKSGLPSDRFSAERTGGSVSTLTIQRTQQEDSAVYLCASCLGTGVRYEQYFGPGTRLTVT.

V usage is TRBV18 and J usage is TRBJ2-5; D is ambiguous. This CDR3 has 11 residues. The ends were cut back, 6 bases at V and 0 bases at J, with 2 bases in the middle. The germline V gene has CDR1 KGHSH and CDR2 LQKENI. The CDR3, as DNA: TGTGCCAGCTCGAACCAAGAGACCCAGTACTTC. Translating gives CASSNQETQYF.

This clone is a singleton in its sample. The chain combines TRBV19 with TRBJ2-1; D unresolved. The CDR3 runs 15 residues. CDR1 is LNHDA, CDR2 SQIVND, per germline (reference sequence). V dropped 9 bases and J dropped 0 bases, with 15 bases sitting between them. CDR3 residues: CASQPGGSSYNEQFF. In DNA, the CDR3 is TGTGCCAGCCAGCCCGGTGGAAGCTCCTACAATGAGCAGTTCTTC.

V and J are TRBV4-2 and TRBJ2-1; D unclear. CDR3 size: 14 residues. Germline V gives CDR1 LGHNA, CDR2 YNFKEQ. Between the trimmed V and J ends, which lost 1 base and 6 bases, there was a span of 10 bases. CDR3 sequence: CASSQAGEANEQFF. CDR3 nucleotides: TGTGCCAGCAGCCAAGCCGGTGAGGCCAATGAGCAGTTCTTC.

CDR3 in DNA: TGTGCCAGCAGTGAGGTGGGGGTGAACACTGAAGCTTTCTTT. It translates to CASSEVGVNTEAFF. The rearrangement joins TRBV6-1 to TRBJ1-1, with a weak D call TRBD1 (5 bases). Germline lookup yields CDR1 MNHNS and CDR2 SASEGT. The V and J ends lost 3 bases and 0 bases respectively, with 8 bases between them. The length of the CDR3 is 14 residues.

The V gene is TRBV9, the J gene TRBJ2-1; D could derive from TRBD1 or TRBD2 (5 bases each). In germline, CDR1 is SGDLS, CDR2 YYNGEE. The CDR3 has 13 amino acids. The germline V and J ends were trimmed by 0 bases and 9 bases, with 10 bases remaining between them. CDR3 protein: CASSVEVGPEQFF. The CDR3 coding sequence is TGTGCCAGCAGCGTAGAAGTGGGACCTGAGCAGTTCTTC.